These T cell receptor beta chains were read from a single sample in a study of CD8 T cells in Susac syndrome. TCRdb redid the calling of the immunoSEQ multiplex PCR reads with MiXCR, one entry per CDR3 protein. In the table there are about 180,000 distinct CDR3 sequences, approximately 96% of which are singletons. The specimen sequenced was CD4+ T cells from PBMCs. The source of these receptors is a human donor with multiple sclerosis. Both conserved end residues are part of each CDR3. The order of the fields is J gene, clone size, V gene, D gene, CDR3 DNA, CDR3 protein. A D gene is named only where the DNA matches it firmly. Some rows have no size entry. The others give once, few or many, or a class for an expanded clone.

j_gene: TRBJ2-1; abundance: once; v_gene: TRBV4-1; d_gene: TRBD2; CDR3nt: TGCGCCAGCAGCCAAGCCGAGACGCGGGGGGGACACAATGAGCAGTTCTTC; CDR3aa: CASSQAETRGGHNEQFF
j_gene: TRBJ2-7; abundance: .; v_gene: TRBV10-3; d_gene: .; CDR3nt: TGTGCCATCCGGGTGGCCTACGAGCAGTACTTC; CDR3aa: CAIRVAYEQYF
j_gene: TRBJ1-1; abundance: .; v_gene: TRBV5-1; d_gene: .; CDR3nt: TGCGCCAGCAGCTTGGCCAGCGAGAACACTGAAGCTTTCTTT; CDR3aa: CASSLASENTEAFF
j_gene: TRBJ2-5; abundance: .; v_gene: TRBV25-1; d_gene: TRBD1; CDR3nt: TGTGCCAGCAGTGTACCCAGGGGGTGGGGAGAGACCCAGTACTTC; CDR3aa: CASSVPRGWGETQYF
j_gene: TRBJ1-4; abundance: .; v_gene: TRBV7-9; d_gene: .; CDR3nt: TGTGCCAGCAGCTTCACAGGCGGGGAAAAACTGTTTTTT; CDR3aa: CASSFTGGEKLFF
j_gene: TRBJ1-3; abundance: .; v_gene: TRBV7-2; d_gene: .; CDR3nt: TGTGCCAGCAGCTTAGCTACGGGGACCATATATTTT; CDR3aa: CASSLATGTIYF
j_gene: TRBJ2-7; abundance: .; v_gene: TRBV13; d_gene: .; CDR3nt: TGTGCCAGCAGCTTAAACCCCTCCTACGAGCAGTACTTC; CDR3aa: CASSLNPSYEQYF
j_gene: TRBJ1-5; abundance: .; v_gene: TRBV4-2; d_gene: .; CDR3nt: TGTGCCAGCAGCCAGGCGAAAGAGGGTCAGCCCCAGCATTTT; CDR3aa: CASSQAKEGQPQHF
j_gene: TRBJ2-5; abundance: .; v_gene: TRBV24-1; d_gene: TRBD2; CDR3nt: TGTGCCACCAGTGATTTCCTAGCGGGGGGAGAGACCCAGTACTTC; CDR3aa: CATSDFLAGGETQYF
j_gene: TRBJ2-5; abundance: .; v_gene: TRBV11-2; d_gene: TRBD1; CDR3nt: TGTGCCAGCAGTGAACAGGGGGCGACGGAGACCCAGTACTTC; CDR3aa: CASSEQGATETQYF
j_gene: TRBJ1-2; abundance: .; v_gene: TRBV6-2/TRBV6-3; d_gene: .; CDR3nt: TGTGCCAGCGGGGCCTACTATGGCTACACCTTC; CDR3aa: CASGAYYGYTF
j_gene: TRBJ1-1; abundance: .; v_gene: TRBV11-3; d_gene: .; CDR3nt: TGTGCCAGCAGCCCAGGCCCCCAGAACACTGAAGCTTTCTTT; CDR3aa: CASSPGPQNTEAFF
j_gene: TRBJ2-7; abundance: .; v_gene: TRBV12-3/TRBV12-4; d_gene: TRBD1; CDR3nt: TGTGCCAGCAGGGACAGGGACTACGAGCAGTACTTC; CDR3aa: CASRDRDYEQYF
j_gene: TRBJ2-1; abundance: .; v_gene: TRBV7-9; d_gene: .; CDR3nt: TGTGCCAGCAGCCTACGGCGGGGCAATGAGCAGTTCTTC; CDR3aa: CASSLRRGNEQFF
j_gene: TRBJ2-1; abundance: .; v_gene: TRBV14; d_gene: TRBD2; CDR3nt: TGTGCCAGCAGCCTTAGCGGGGGGGCGGTCTACAATGAGCAGTTCTTC; CDR3aa: CASSLSGGAVYNEQFF
j_gene: TRBJ1-6; abundance: once; v_gene: TRBV5-1; d_gene: .; CDR3nt: TGCGCCAGCAGGAGTACCGGGACGGAAAATTCACCCCTCCACTTT; CDR3aa: CASRSTGTENSPLHF
j_gene: TRBJ2-7; abundance: .; v_gene: TRBV5-1; d_gene: .; CDR3nt: TGCGCCAGCAGCTTGTTCAGTACCTACGAGCAGTACTTC; CDR3aa: CASSLFSTYEQYF
j_gene: TRBJ2-5; abundance: .; v_gene: TRBV20-1; d_gene: TRBD2; CDR3nt: TGCAGTGCTCCTCCACCGACTAGCGGGGGGTCGGCCCTCGGGGCCCAGTACTTC; CDR3aa: CSAPPPTSGGSALGAQYF